This T cell receptor (beta chain) stems from a study of immune heterogeneity within non-small cell lung tumors. Study-wide points: Local T-cell clonality tracked local tumor mutational burden, showing a moderate yet significant relationship (R roughly 0.31). The high-frequency T-cell receptor beta clonotypes mostly did not match up between individual patients.

The authors amplified TCR beta CDR3 by multiplex PCR with 32 V and 13 J primers. TCRdb re-called the multiplex PCR reads through MiXCR, storing one row per CDR3 protein. The sample has over 14,000 distinct CDR3 sequences, approximately 30% seen once; the top ten hold around 15%. Genomic DNA from bulk tumor acted as the template, and around 600 ng was loaded per sample. Collection of several biopsies per primary tumor, spaced far apart, took place during surgery. It was patients with untreated, newly diagnosed non-small cell lung cancer who underwent curative surgery. The length of the CDR3 is 16 residues. V was clipped by 5 bases and J by 0 bases, with 17 bases between them. The germline CDR1 and CDR2 sequences are SGHRS and YFSETQ. By its share, this clonotype is large (0.1 to 1%). The antigen is undetermined.

This clonotype was obtained from a woman aged 45 to 65 with non-small cell lung cancer. The rearrangement joins TRBV5-1 to TRBJ1-2, with a tentative D call TRBD1 (5 bases). Material: lung tumor tissue. In DNA, the CDR3 is TGCGCCAGCAGGTATGATGGGACCGGACCTAACTATGGCTACACCTTC. It codes for CASRYDGTGPNYGYTF. Looking up the rest from reference TRBV5-1 and TRBJ1-2 gives the full variable domain: KAGVTQTPRYLIKTRGQQVTLSCSPISGHRSVSWYQQTPGQGLQFLFEYFSETQRNKGNFPGRFSGRQFSNSRSEMNVSTLELGDSALYLCASRYDGTGPNYGYTFGSGTRLTVV.